Given below is one TCR beta chain in context. This specimen comes from a study of blood T cell repertoires in COVID-19. In the original processing: By means of reference gene primer amplification, nucleated cell counts were estimated. Some clones are missing from TCRdb's copy, which holds only in-frame ones; the method was immunoSEQ multiplex PCR. V, J and clone size reflect that table, while D and trimming were determined from the DNA. Among 50,000 or so clones listed, more than 75% were seen once. The sequence derives from a woman aged 60-70 years with acute or convalescent COVID-19. Sequencing used peripheral blood.

This CDR3 is CASSIAGTGAGNQPQHF. In DNA form, the CDR3 reads TGTGCCAGCAGTATAGCCGGGACAGGGGCTGGGAATCAGCCCCAGCATTTT. This chain links TRBV7-8 with TRBJ1-5, with TRBD1 matching 10 bases. CDR3 length: 17 amino acids. Trimming cost V 6 bases and J 4 bases; bases outside gene matches: 12. Germline V CDR1 and CDR2: SGHVS, FQNEAQ.